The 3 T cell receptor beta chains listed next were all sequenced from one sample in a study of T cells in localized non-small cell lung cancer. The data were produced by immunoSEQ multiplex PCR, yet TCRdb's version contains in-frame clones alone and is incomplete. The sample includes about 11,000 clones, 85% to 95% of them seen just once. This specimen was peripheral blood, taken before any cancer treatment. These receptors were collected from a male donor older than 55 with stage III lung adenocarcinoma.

In DNA form, the CDR3 reads TGTGCCACCCGAAAAGGCGGGGATAGCAATCAGCCCCAGCATTTT. Amino acids: CATRKGGDSNQPQHF. V usage is TRBV10-3 and J usage is TRBJ1-5, with no clear D. The CDR3 is made up of 15 amino acids. Trimming took 10 bases from V and 0 from J, leaving 16 bases between them. Germline V gives CDR1 ENHRY, CDR2 SYGVKD.

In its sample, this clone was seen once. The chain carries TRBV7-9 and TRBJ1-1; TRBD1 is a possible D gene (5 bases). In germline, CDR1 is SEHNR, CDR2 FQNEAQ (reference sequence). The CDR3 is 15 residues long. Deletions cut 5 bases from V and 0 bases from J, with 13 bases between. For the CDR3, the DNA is TGTGCCAGCAGCCTCTCGGGGGTCATGAACACTGAAGCTTTCTTT. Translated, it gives CASSLSGVMNTEAFF.

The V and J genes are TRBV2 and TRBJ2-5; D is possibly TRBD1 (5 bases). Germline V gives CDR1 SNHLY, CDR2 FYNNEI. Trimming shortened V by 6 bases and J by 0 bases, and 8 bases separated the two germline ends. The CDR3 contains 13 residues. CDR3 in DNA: TGTGCCAGCAGGACAGTTAACCAAGAGACCCAGTACTTC. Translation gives CASRTVNQETQYF.